This entry lists 21 T cell receptor beta chains sequenced from one sample in a study of vaccination effects on CD4 cells after COVID-19. Sequenced by immunoSEQ multiplex PCR; TCRdb stores in-frame clones only, minus some. The sample has fewer than 75,000 clones; approximately 71% are singletons. These receptors are not linked to any known antigen. The culture ran for approximately 10 days, and then CD4+ T cells were isolated. This sample comprised CD4+ T cells from PBMCs cultured without peptide, obtained before COVID-19 vaccination. The receptors were sampled from a human donor who received a COVID-19 vaccine.

The J gene is TRBJ1-2, the V gene TRBV19; 9 nucleotides match TRBD1. This CDR3 has 13 residues. CDR1 LNHDA and CDR2 SQIVND come from the germline V gene (reference sequence). The trim removed 7 bases at V and 8 bases at J, leaving 8 bases unmatched. The DNA of the CDR3 is TGTGCCAGTACTACAGGGGGCGCGAGGGGCTACACCTTC. Amino acids: CASTTGGARGYTF.

J is TRBJ2-7 and V is TRBV2, with 8 positions matching TRBD1. The germline V gene has CDR1 SNHLY and CDR2 FYNNEI. This CDR3 has 12 residues. The ends lost 4 bases at V and 6 bases at J; junction bases unmatched: 2. Here the CDR3 DNA reads TGTGCCAGCAGTGGGACAGGGCCCGAGCAGTACGTC. Translation: CASSGTGPEQYV.

The chain has TRBV24-1 and TRBJ2-3; 13 positions match TRBD2. The CDR3 is made up of 14 amino acids. Germline values: CDR1 KGHDR, CDR2 SFDVKD. The J segment lost 8 bases and the V segment lost 4 bases, leaving 2 bases of the junction unmatched. CDR3 residues: CATSELAGGLTQYF. CDR3 DNA: TGTGCCACCAGTGAACTAGCGGGGGGGCTTACGCAGTATTTT.

The gene calls are TRBV5-1 and TRBJ2-7, with D tentatively TRBD2 (7 bases). Trimming took 4 bases from V and 7 from J, leaving 21 bases between them. The CDR3 consists of 15 residues. CDR1 and CDR2 from the germline V gene are SGHRS and YFSETQ. The CDR3 DNA sequence: TGCGCCAGCAGCGCGGGGGACAACCTCCTACGAGAGCAGTACGTC. Protein: CASSAGDNLLREQYV.

This clone was seen a handful of times. The genes are TRBV29-1 and TRBJ1-2; the match to TRBD1 covers 7 bases. Germline CDR1 is SQVTM and CDR2 is ANQGSEA. The CDR3 is made up of 12 amino acids. V lost 7 bases and J lost 4; bases outside the gene matches: 6. The CDR3 region is CSDRTGFYGYTF. The CDR3 region has the DNA TGCAGCGATAGGACAGGCTTCTATGGCTACACCTTC.

J is TRBJ2-1 and V is TRBV6-4; perhaps D is TRBD1 or TRBD2 (5 bases each). CDR3 size: 14 residues. V was pared by 6 bases and J by 6 bases, with 15 bases between. The germline gives CDR1 MRHNA, CDR2 SNTAGT. The CDR3 here is CASRARQGANEQFF. The CDR3 DNA reads as TGTGCCAGCAGAGCCCGCCAGGGAGCCAATGAGCAGTTCTTC.

This clone was counted between two and nine times. This chain connects TRBV11-2 to TRBJ2-5; 8 nucleotides line up with TRBD1. V lost 4 bases and J lost 5; bases outside the gene matches: 3. This CDR3 region has 13 residues. The germline V gene encodes CDR1 SGHAT and CDR2 FQNNGV. DNA for the CDR3: TGTGCCAGCAGCTCAGGACAGGGTGAGACCCAGTACTTC. It specifies CASSSGQGETQYF.

The chain employs TRBV28 and TRBJ2-7, with D perhaps matching TRBD1 (6 bases). Germline V gives CDR1 MDHEN, CDR2 SYDVKM. The CDR3 spans 15 residues. With 6 bases removed from V and 9 bases from J, the gap between germline ends came to 24 bases. CDR3 bases: TGTGCCAGCAGCCCACTTCCGGACCGCGAGGGGGTGCAGTACGTC. It encodes CASSPLPDREGVQYV.

The chain joins TRBV3-1 (or the pseudogene TRBV3-2) to TRBJ1-3, with D uncertain. The V and J ends lost 1 base and 3 bases respectively, with 4 bases between them. From germline, CDR1 is LGHDT and CDR2 YNNKEL (reference sequence). CDR3 length equals 13 residues. CDR3 loop: CASSQGIGNTIYF. In DNA form, the CDR3 reads TGTGCCAGCAGCCAAGGGATTGGAAACACCATATATTTT.

This clone showed up just a few times. V usage is TRBV4-1 and J usage is TRBJ2-7, with a possible D match to TRBD1 (6 bases). Germline lookup yields CDR1 MGHRA and CDR2 YSYEKL. V was trimmed by 4 bases and J by 5 bases, leaving 12 bases between them. The CDR3 is 13 amino acids. The CDR3 sequence is CASSLQQGNEQYV. The CDR3 DNA is TGCGCCAGCAGCCTTCAACAGGGAAACGAGCAGTACGTC.

This sequence joins TRBV5-1 and TRBJ1-2, with no clear D. Germline loops: CDR1 SGHRS, CDR2 YFSETQ. CDR3 length equals 13 residues. V was cut by 1 base and J by 2 bases, with 6 bases left in between. CDR3 protein: CASSLSWNYGYTF. The CDR3, as DNA: TGCGCCAGCAGCTTGTCCTGGAACTATGGCTACACCTTC.

As to this clone: Other DNA sequences within the sample encode an identical CDR3. V is TRBV7-2 and J is TRBJ1-1; no clear D. CDR1 and CDR2 (germline): SGHTA, FQGNSA. Trimming cost V 5 bases and J 0 bases, with 7 bases left between them. This CDR3 is built from 13 residues. CDR3 DNA sequence: TGTGCCAGCAGCCTCGATTTGAACACTGAAGCTTTCTTT. Protein sequence: CASSLDLNTEAFF.

The sample holds one count of this clone. CDR3 sequence (DNA): TGTGCCTGGAGTGTAGGGACGGGGAGCAATCAGCCCCAGCATTTT. Translating gives CAWSVGTGSNQPQHF. The genes are TRBV30 and TRBJ1-5; possible D gene TRBD1, 5 bases. Germline CDR1 reads GTSNPN; CDR2 reads SVGIG (reference sequence). V lost 0 bases to trimming and J lost 1 base, with 10 bases between them. The CDR3 is 15 amino acids.

The chain couples TRBV10-2 to TRBJ1-2; TRBD1 matches 9 bases. V lost 9 bases and J lost 0; bases outside the gene matches: 2. CDR1 and CDR2 from the germline V gene are WSHSY and SAAADI. The CDR3 covers 13 residues. CDR3 residues: CASWTGANYGYTF. The DNA of the CDR3 is TGCGCCAGTTGGACAGGGGCTAACTATGGCTACACCTTC.

This sequence joins TRBV25-1 and TRBJ2-2, with D possibly TRBD1 on 6 matching bases. CDR3 length equals 15 residues. V was trimmed by 8 bases and J by 7 bases, leaving 20 bases between them. Germline-derived CDR1 and CDR2 are MGHDK and SYGVNS. CDR3 nucleotide sequence: TGTGCCAGCCGTCCGGTCAAGGGGGTTGACGGGGAGCTGTTTTTT. This sequence encodes CASRPVKGVDGELFF.

V gene TRBV24-1 combines with J gene TRBJ1-2, with D tentatively TRBD1 (6 bases). V was trimmed by 4 bases and J by 0 bases, leaving 11 bases between them. The germline CDR1 and CDR2 sequences are KGHDR and SFDVKD. This CDR3 has 15 residues. The CDR3 DNA reads TGTGCCACCAGTGACCCGGGACAAGCTAACTATGGCTACACCTTC. This encodes CATSDPGQANYGYTF.

The rearrangement joins TRBV7-8 to TRBJ2-7; no definite D call. Trimming left V 1 base short and J 3 bases short, with 7 bases between. CDR1 is SGHVS and CDR2 is FQNEAQ in the germline V gene. The CDR3 has 13 amino acids. The CDR3, as DNA: TGTGCCAGCAGCTTAGGGCGGAGCTACGAGCAGTACGTC. Encoded protein: CASSLGRSYEQYV.

J is TRBJ1-1 and V is TRBV4-2, with D perhaps TRBD1 (5 bases). Germline assignment: CDR1 LGHNA and CDR2 YNFKEQ. This CDR3 comprises 13 residues. V dropped 7 bases and J dropped 3 bases, with 12 bases sitting between them. CDR3 sequence (DNA): TGTGCCAGCAACCAGGGAAGGGACACTGAAGCTTTCTTT. Translation: CASNQGRDTEAFF.

The chain joins TRBV27 to TRBJ2-3, with D possibly TRBD1 on 7 matching bases. V lost 3 bases and J 2 bases, leaving 18 bases between the germline ends. Germline V gene sequence: CDR1 MNHEY, CDR2 SMNVEV (reference sequence). The CDR3 is 17 residues long. Here the CDR3 reads CASSFRETGTLTDTQYF. DNA for the CDR3: TGTGCCAGCAGTTTTCGGGAGACAGGGACTCTCACAGATACGCAGTATTTT.

This rearrangement joins TRBV28 to TRBJ1-5; D call uncertain. The ends were cut back, 5 bases at V and 6 bases at J, with 5 bases in the middle. Germline V gene sequence: CDR1 MDHEN, CDR2 SYDVKM. The CDR3 contains 11 residues. CDR3 DNA: TGTGCCAGCAGTCGAGGTCAGCCCCAGCATTTT. Its protein product is CASSRGQPQHF.

The CDR3 sequence: CASSYGRTEAFF. Written as DNA, the CDR3 is TGTGCCAGCAGTTACGGGCGGACTGAAGCTTTCTTT. The chain combines TRBV6-2 or TRBV6-3 with TRBJ1-1, with no clear D. The CDR3 is 12 residues long. Trimming took off 2 bases at V and 5 bases at J, with 6 bases between the two ends. Germline assignment: CDR1 MNHEY and CDR2 SVGEGT.